This T cell receptor (beta chain) was recorded in a study of sequential checkpoint blockade in melanoma. The CDR3 is made up of 12 amino acids. Trimming took off 4 bases at V and 5 bases at J, with 8 bases between the two ends. Germline loops: CDR1 MNHEY, CDR2 SVGAGI. Clones were read by immunoSEQ multiplex PCR, and TCRdb kept only the in-frame ones, dropping some. This table holds fewer than 40,000 clones, 75% to 90% found once. The treatment is: randomized to nivolumab then ipilimumab (arm A) or the reverse (arm B). From thawed PBMCs, live CD3+CD8+ cells negative for CD19 and CD56 were sorted. Sequenced material: CD8+ T cells sorted from blood (inferred from file names), taken from a patient given nivolumab and ipilimumab in sequence. The chain has TRBV6-5 and TRBJ2-5; D uncertain. The clonotype originates from a human donor with melanoma. CDR3 protein: CASSFPRETQYF. CDR3 nucleotide sequence: TGTGCCAGCAGTTTCCCCAGGGAGACCCAGTACTTC.